This TCR beta chain was sequenced in a study of T cells after yellow fever vaccination. Study results and limitations: Few clonotypes appeared in both CD4 and CD8 compartments.

CDR1 is DFQATT and CDR2 is SNEGSKA in the germline V gene (reference sequence). The CDR3 extends over 16 amino acids. Deletions cut 5 bases from V and 6 bases from J, with 23 bases between. Only a few counts were recorded for this clonotype. Antigen: not known. MiXCR was run by TCRdb on the 5' RACE reads, yielding one entry per CDR3 protein. The table shows around 260,000 distinct CDR3 sequences, with roughly 5% occurring only once. Sequencing used CD4+ T cells sorted from PBMCs, obtained on the day of the yellow fever booster vaccination. The source is a man aged 18 to 35 who received the YFV17D yellow fever vaccine. V and J are TRBV20-1 and TRBJ1-5; a possible D gene is TRBD1 (6 bases). The CDR3 nucleotides read TGCAGTGCTGGATTCGAGTCTGGGGGGCCCCCTCAGCCCCAGCATTTT. Amino acid sequence: CSAGFESGGPPQPQHF.